What follows is one T cell receptor (beta chain) and its context. The entry originates in a study of blood T cell repertoires in COVID-19. Looking at the study overall: Sites across the United States, Italy and Spain contributed samples from acute and convalescent COVID-19.

Cohort 3 donors counted as recovered after two negative PCRs, clearance, or resolved symptoms. V was pared by 5 bases and J by 4 bases, with 6 bases between. There are 13 residues in the CDR3. Germline assignment: CDR1 MNHEY and CDR2 SMNVEV (reference sequence). Profiled with immunoSEQ multiplex PCR; TCRdb holds only in-frame clones, not every one. This sample has hundreds of thousands of clones, with 70% to 90% found just once. The origin of this receptor is a woman aged 40-49 years who had recovered from COVID-19. Sequencing was performed on PBMCs or T cells enriched from blood (not recorded which). The chain carries TRBV27 and TRBJ1-6, with D unclear. For the CDR3, the DNA is TGTGCCAGCAGTCCCTCGTATAATTCACCCCTCCACTTT. Protein product: CASSPSYNSPLHF.